This TCR beta chain was sequenced in a study of control samples from healthy donors and cancer patients. Some clones are missing from TCRdb's copy, which holds only in-frame ones; the method was immunoSEQ multiplex PCR. The sample records about 100,000 clones, roughly 90% being singletons. V was clipped by 1 base and J by 2 bases, with 5 bases between them. This CDR3 region has 13 residues. Germline V gene sequence: CDR1 MGHRA, CDR2 YSYEKL. Specimen: blood. The sequence derives from a woman between 45 and 65 years old in good health. The chain combines TRBV4-1 with TRBJ2-5; D call uncertain. The CDR3 region is CASSQGVQETQYF. CDR3 coding DNA: TGCGCCAGCAGCCAAGGTGTTCAAGAGACCCAGTACTTC.